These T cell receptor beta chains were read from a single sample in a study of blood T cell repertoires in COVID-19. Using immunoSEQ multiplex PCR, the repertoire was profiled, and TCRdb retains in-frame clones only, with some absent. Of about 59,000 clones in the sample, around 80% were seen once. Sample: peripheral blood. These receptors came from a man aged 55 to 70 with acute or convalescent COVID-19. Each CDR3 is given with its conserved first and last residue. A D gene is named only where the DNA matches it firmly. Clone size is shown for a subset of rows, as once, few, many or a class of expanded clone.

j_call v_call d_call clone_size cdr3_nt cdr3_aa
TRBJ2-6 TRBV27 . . TGTGCCAGCAGTTTCCACTCTGGGGCCAACGTCCTGACTTTC CASSFHSGANVLTF
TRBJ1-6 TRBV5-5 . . TGTGCCAGCAGCTTGGCGTCAGGGGATTCACCCCTCCACTTT CASSLASGDSPLHF
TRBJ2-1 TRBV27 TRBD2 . TGTGCCAGCGCTTCCACCGGGACTAGGAACAATGAGCAGTTCTTC CASASTGTRNNEQFF
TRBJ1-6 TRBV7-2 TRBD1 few TGTGCCAGCAGCTTAGAGGGGACAGGGGTTTCACCCCTCCACTTT CASSLEGTGVSPLHF
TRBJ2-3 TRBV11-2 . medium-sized TGTGCCAGCAGCTTAGGGCCCGGGGGAGATACGCAGTATTTT CASSLGPGGDTQYF
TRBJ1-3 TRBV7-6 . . TGTGCCAGCAGCTTCGGGGGGCGAAACACCATATATTTT CASSFGGRNTIYF
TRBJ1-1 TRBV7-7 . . TGTGCCAGCAGCAACGGTTGGAACACTGAAGCTTTCTTT CASSNGWNTEAFF
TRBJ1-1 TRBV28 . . TGTGCCAGCACCCTAATGGGGGGAGCTTTCTTT CASTLMGGAFF
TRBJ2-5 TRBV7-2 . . TGTGCCAGCAGCTCCTACCAGGGACAAGAGACCCAGTACTTC CASSSYQGQETQYF
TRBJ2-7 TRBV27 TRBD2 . TGTGCCAGCAGTTTCACCTCCGGGACTAGCGGGAGTGAGCAGTACTTC CASSFTSGTSGSEQYF
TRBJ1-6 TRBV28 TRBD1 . TGTGCCAGCAGTTTAGCGGGGACAGGGATCAATTCACCCCTCCACTTT CASSLAGTGINSPLHF
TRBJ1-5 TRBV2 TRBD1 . TGTGCCAGCAGAAGACAGGGGAATCAGCCCCAGCATTTT CASRRQGNQPQHF
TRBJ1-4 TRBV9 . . TGTGCCAGCAGCGGATACGGAGCAACTAATGAAAAACTGTTTTTT CASSGYGATNEKLFF